Given below is one T cell receptor (beta chain) in context. Its cognate antigen is unknown. PBMCs, at least 6 million per sample, were isolated. The entry originates in a study of blood T cells in healthy people across ages. Study summary: Researchers report that template switching captured about one barcoded beta molecule per two T cells. Study findings and constraints: Diversity of TCR beta per million T cells declined in a roughly linear way with age. Both higher diversity and more naive CD4+ cells marked long-lived donors when set against aged donors.

The CDR3 is 15 amino acids. Through a sample-barcoded 5' primer and a J-beta primer mix, a second PCR was run for roughly 6 to 12 cycles. TCRdb reanalysed the 5' RACE reads using MiXCR and keeps one entry per CDR3 protein. The data show approximately 1.5 million distinct CDR3 sequences, with around 40% seen just once and about 4.1% held by the top ten. This clonotype was sampled from a woman aged 18-29 years in good health. V is TRBV21-1 and J is TRBJ1-6. TRBV21-1 is flagged as a pseudogene. The sequenced sample consisted of blood. CDR3 protein: CASSKETGYNSPLHF. CDR3 in DNA: TGTGCCAGCAGCAAAGAAACGGGTTACAATTCACCCCTCCACTTT.